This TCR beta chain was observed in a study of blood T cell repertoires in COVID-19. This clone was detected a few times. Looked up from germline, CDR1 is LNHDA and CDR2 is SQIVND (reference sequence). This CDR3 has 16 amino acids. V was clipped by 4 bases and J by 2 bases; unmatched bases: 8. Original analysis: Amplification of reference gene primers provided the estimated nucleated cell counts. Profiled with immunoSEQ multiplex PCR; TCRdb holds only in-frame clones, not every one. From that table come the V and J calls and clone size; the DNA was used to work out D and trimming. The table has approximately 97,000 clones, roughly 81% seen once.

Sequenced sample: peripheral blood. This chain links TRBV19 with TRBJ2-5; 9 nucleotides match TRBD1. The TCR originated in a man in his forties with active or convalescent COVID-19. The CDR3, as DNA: TGTGCCAGTAGTACGCGTGGGACAGGGAGGCAAGAGACCCAGTACTTC. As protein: CASSTRGTGRQETQYF.